These 3 T cell receptor beta chains were all obtained from the same sample, sequenced in a study of identical twins. TCRdb ran MiXCR on the 5' RACE reads and lists one entry per CDR3 protein. The data hold around 1.7 million distinct CDR3 sequences, with less than 40% observed a single time. The sequenced sample was cord blood. The receptors originated from a newborn girl in good health.

This clonotype was counted between two and nine times. This rearrangement joins TRBV5-4 to TRBJ1-2; D may be TRBD1 (5 bases). The CDR3 totals 15 residues. With 2 bases removed from V and 1 base from J, the gap between germline ends came to 12 bases. Looked up from germline, CDR1 is SGHNT and CDR2 is YYREEE (reference sequence). The CDR3 loop reads CASSFPSQGNYGYTF. For the CDR3, the DNA is TGTGCCAGCAGCTTCCCCTCGCAGGGTAACTATGGCTACACCTTC. Filled out from reference TRBV5-4 and TRBJ1-2, the complete variable domain reads ETGVTQSPTHLIKTRGQQVTLRCSSQSGHNTVSWYQQALGQGPQFIFQYYREEENGRGNFPPRFSGLQFPNYSSELNVNALELDDSALYLCASSFPSQGNYGYTFGSGTRLTVV.

This clonotype was observed a few times. The chain is built from TRBV6-2 or TRBV6-3 and TRBJ2-6; perhaps TRBD2 as D (5 bases). The CDR3 length is 17 residues. From germline, CDR1 is MNHEY and CDR2 SVGEGT. The ends were cut back, 6 bases at V and 4 bases at J, with 19 bases in the middle. As DNA, the CDR3 is TGTGCCAGCAGCCTTCACGGAGGCCTTTGGGGGGCCAACGTCCTGACTTTC. This codes for CASSLHGGLWGANVLTF.

This clonotype showed up just a few times. One base away lies a much larger clone, so this may be a sequencing read error. V and J are TRBV6-5 and TRBJ2-1; D gene unclear. The J call may be faulty, since TRBJ2-7 better matches the DNA end. The CDR3 extends over 13 amino acids. Germline-derived CDR1 and CDR2 are MNHEY and SVGAGI. CDR3 sequence reads: CASSYSSYNEQYF. CDR3 DNA sequence: TGTGCCAGCAGTTACAGCTCCTACAATGAGCAGTACTTC.